Listed below are T cell receptor beta chains from one sample, sequenced in a study of spatial heterogeneity in lung cancer. TCRdb analysed the 5' RACE reads with MiXCR anew, one entry per CDR3 protein. The table shows about 75,000 distinct CDR3 sequences, with 13% occurring only once. The source material was PBMCs, sampled at surgery. The source is a male donor with early-stage non-small cell lung cancer. The CDR3 runs from the conserved cysteine through the conserved F or W.

j_call | v_call | cdr3_length | cdr3_aa
TRBJ2-1 | TRBV2 | 15 | CASSDLLAGEGEQFF
TRBJ2-7 | TRBV20-1 | 13 | CSAAGKSPYEQYF
TRBJ2-5 | TRBV7-2 | 13 | CASSLGIGKTQYF
TRBJ1-2 | TRBV27 | 16 | CASSRGQGRANYGYTF
TRBJ1-1 | TRBV5-1 | 14 | CASSLGTGRPEAFF
TRBJ2-3 | TRBV7-2 | 12 | CASSLNSDTQYF
TRBJ2-6 | TRBV3-1 | 18 | CASSQETGALSGANVLTF
TRBJ1-1 | TRBV14 | 15 | CASSQGPPARTEAFF
TRBJ2-7 | TRBV6-1 | 15 | CASRLEAGSSYEQYF
TRBJ2-1 | TRBV12-3/TRBV12-4 | 15 | CASSLSGRAINEQFF
TRBJ1-4 | TRBV4-3 | 16 | CASSQDVAGGREKLFF
TRBJ2-2 | TRBV20-1 | 15 | CSARDYASNTGELFF
TRBJ2-1 | TRBV4-2 | 16 | CASSPLLAGAKNEQFF
TRBJ2-1 | TRBV12-3/TRBV12-4 | 15 | CASSLSLAGSNEQFF
TRBJ2-3 | TRBV30 | 12 | CAWSASTDTQYF
TRBJ1-4 | TRBV4-3 | 14 | CASSQYGTNEKLFF
TRBJ2-5 | TRBV6-5 | 11 | CASSYGETQYF
TRBJ1-6 | TRBV20-1 | 15 | CSARVPEGGNSPLHF
TRBJ1-5 | TRBV20-1 | 14 | CSARDLQGDQPQHF
TRBJ2-1 | TRBV3-1 | 15 | CASSQARSSYNEQFF
TRBJ2-1 | TRBV4-3 | 20 | CASSQDPPYLAGGKTHEQFF
TRBJ1-2 | TRBV7-2 | 16 | CASSSNLQGANYGYTF
TRBJ1-1 | TRBV5-5 | 14 | CASSLGTAYTEAFF
TRBJ2-7 | TRBV6-2/TRBV6-3 | 13 | CASSLAAPYEQYF
TRBJ1-6 | TRBV6-5 | 16 | CASSMDGSSYNSPLHF
TRBJ2-7 | TRBV28 | 15 | CASSPPGPRWLEQYF
TRBJ1-1 | TRBV24-1 | 13 | CATSEGGNTEAFF
TRBJ1-1 | TRBV11-3 | 13 | CASSSWGKAEAFF
TRBJ2-7 | TRBV5-1 | 14 | CASSWTSGLYEQYF
TRBJ2-7 | TRBV10-3 | 13 | CAISSDDSYEQYF
TRBJ1-1 | TRBV4-1 | 14 | CASRAMRGGTEAFF
TRBJ2-2 | TRBV7-7 | 14 | CASSFDRGTGELFF
TRBJ2-1 | TRBV6-2/TRBV6-3 | 15 | CASSWSGTPYNEQFF
TRBJ2-7 | TRBV12-3/TRBV12-4 | 13 | CASSSKQGVEQYF
TRBJ1-5 | TRBV6-5 | 13 | CASSYRMTWPQHF
TRBJ2-3 | TRBV27 | 17 | CASSFSVVAGVQDTQYF
TRBJ2-7 | TRBV7-3 | 17 | CASSLTIRTFNLCEQYF
TRBJ1-1 | TRBV7-9 | 14 | CASSPETMNTEAFF
TRBJ2-7 | TRBV7-9 | 14 | CASSLAGDHYEQYF
TRBJ1-3 | TRBV7-2 | 14 | CASSPASVGNTIYF
TRBJ2-7 | TRBV12-3/TRBV12-4 | 16 | CASSFWRLERSSEQYF
TRBJ2-7 | TRBV5-1 | 12 | CASKTGHDEQYF
TRBJ2-3 | TRBV29-1 | 13 | CSHARAGTDTQYF
TRBJ2-4 | TRBV7-2 | 14 | CASSLGFTGGSTYF
TRBJ1-5 | TRBV19 | 19 | CASSIYFYQGASSNQPQHF
TRBJ2-3 | TRBV6-1 | 16 | CASSSASGSITDTQYF
TRBJ2-7 | TRBV5-1 | 14 | CASSLDRGLDEQYF
TRBJ1-4 | TRBV5-1 | 14 | CASSLDRLNEKLFF
TRBJ2-3 | TRBV7-2 | 16 | CASSPPGTEFGSTQYF
TRBJ1-1 | TRBV2 | 16 | CASSVQLGIGSNEAFF
TRBJ2-3 | TRBV12-3/TRBV12-4 | 15 | CASTRERGTTDTQYF
TRBJ1-1 | TRBV5-1 | 14 | CASRYGTGNTEAFF
TRBJ1-5 | TRBV5-6 | 14 | CASSLEGRVQPQHF